This is a list of T cell receptor beta chains from one sample in a study of tumor-infiltrating lymphocytes in primary liver carcinoma. One entry per CDR3 protein results from TCRdb running MiXCR on the multiplex PCR reads. The sample lists tens of thousands of distinct CDR3 sequences; less than 75% were seen once. The specimen was liver tumor tissue from sampling region 5. The receptors come from a man in his forties or fifties with primary liver carcinoma and hepatitis B virus infection. Each CDR3 is given with its conserved first and last residue. A D gene is named only where the DNA matches it firmly. Clone size is not always given. Where it is, it says once, few, many or a class for expanded clones.

TRBV2,TRBJ1-2,few,-,14,CASRGTGMLYGYTF,TGTGCCAGCAGGGGGACGGGGATGCTGTATGGCTACACCTTC
TRBV12-3/TRBV12-4,TRBJ2-5,many,-,13,CASTPQGGGTQYF,TGTGCCAGCACTCCTCAGGGAGGCGGGACCCAGTACTTC
TRBV11-3,TRBJ2-1,medium-sized,TRBD2,14,CASSSLAGEGEQFF,TGTGCCAGCAGCTCCCTAGCGGGAGAGGGTGAGCAGTTCTTC
TRBV12-3/TRBV12-4,TRBJ1-6,-,TRBD1,15,CANNSTTGRNSPLHF,TGTGCCAACAATTCCACGACAGGGCGTAACTCACCCCTCCACTTT
TRBV18,TRBJ2-2,-,-,16,CASSPPGRTNTAELFF,TGTGCCAGCTCACCACCGGGACGGACGAACACCGCGGAGCTGTTTTTT
TRBV29-1,TRBJ2-2,once,TRBD1,15,CTAKGGQVNTGELFF,TGCACTGCCAAAGGGGGACAGGTGAACACCGGGGAGCTGTTTTTT
TRBV12-3/TRBV12-4,TRBJ2-4,-,TRBD2,15,CVSGGTSGAKNIQYF,TGTGTCAGCGGGGGGACTAGCGGGGCCAAAAACATTCAGTACTTC
TRBV19,TRBJ2-1,-,TRBD1,15,CASGQGGSSYNEQLF,TGTGCCAGTGGACAGGGTGGAAGTTCCTACAATGAGCAGCTCTTC
TRBV6-2/TRBV6-3,TRBJ2-3,-,-,14,CTSGEIASTDTQYF,TGTACCAGCGGTGAGATAGCCTCCACAGATACGCAGTATTTT
TRBV29-1,TRBJ1-1,-,-,13,CSVTQSGDTEAFF,TGCAGTGTGACACAGAGTGGAGACACTGAAGCTTTCTTT
TRBV2,TRBJ2-5,-,-,17,CASSGASGGPFQETQYF,TGTGCCAGCAGTGGAGCGTCCGGGGGGCCCTTCCAAGAGACCCAGTACTTC
TRBV6-4,TRBJ2-6,many,-,15,CASSDDSSGANVLTF,TGTGCCAGCAGTGACGACAGCTCTGGGGCCAACGTCCTGACTTTC
TRBV10-3,TRBJ2-7,-,TRBD2,12,CSGGARTCEQYF,TGTTCCGGGGGGGCGCGGACCTGCGAGCAGTACTTC
TRBV5-4,TRBJ2-1,many,TRBD2,15,CASSPSGGLHNEQFF,TGTGCCAGCAGCCCCTCGGGAGGTCTCCACAATGAGCAGTTCTTC
TRBV11-2,TRBJ2-1,-,-,18,CASGLDQWISGSYNERFF,TGTGCCAGCGGCTTAGATCAGTGGATTAGCGGCTCCTACAATGAGCGGTTCTTC
TRBV7-8,TRBJ1-4,many,-,15,CASSPLEGRGEELFF,TGTGCCAGCAGCCCGCTGGAGGGGCGAGGCGAAGAACTGTTTTTT
TRBV7-3,TRBJ2-3,-,-,15,CASSTNAGTSNTQYF,TGTGCCAGCTCCACAAACGCGGGAACTTCCAATACGCAGTATTTT
TRBV4-1,TRBJ1-1,many,TRBD1,15,CASSLGTGRSTEAFF,TGCGCCAGCAGCCTGGGGACAGGGAGGAGCACTGAAGCTTTCTTT
TRBV6-1,TRBJ2-2,-,TRBD1,14,CASTRQGATRELFF,TGTGCCAGCACCCGACAGGGGGCAACGAGGGAGCTCTTTTTT
TRBV29-1,TRBJ2-7,-,-,13,CSVSASSGYDQYF,TGCAGCGTATCAGCGTCTAGTGGGTACGATCAGTACTTC
TRBV5-1,TRBJ1-4,-,-,15,CASRPDPGFNGKLFF,TGCGCCAGCAGGCCGGATCCGGGTTTTAATGGAAAACTGTTTTTT